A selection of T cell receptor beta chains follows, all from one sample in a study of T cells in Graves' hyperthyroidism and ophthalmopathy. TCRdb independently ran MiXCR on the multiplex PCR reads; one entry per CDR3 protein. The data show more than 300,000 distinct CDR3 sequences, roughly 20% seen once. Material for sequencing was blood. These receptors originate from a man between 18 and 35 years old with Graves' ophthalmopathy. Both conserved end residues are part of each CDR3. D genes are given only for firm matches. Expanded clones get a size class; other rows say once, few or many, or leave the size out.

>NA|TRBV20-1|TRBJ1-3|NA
TGCAGTGCGCAAACGGAGGGGGTGGGAGCTGGAAACACCATATATTTT
CSAQTEGVGAGNTIYF
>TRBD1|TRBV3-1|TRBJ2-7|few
TGTGCCAGCAGCTTCGGGACAGCCCTTGACTACGAGCAGTACTTC
CASSFGTALDYEQYF
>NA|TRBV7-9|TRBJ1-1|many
TGTGCCAGCAGCTTACTGGGGGCCGGGAACACTGAAGCTTTCTTT
CASSLLGAGNTEAFF
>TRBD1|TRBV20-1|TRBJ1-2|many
TGCAGTGCTACCCTACAGGGGGGCGGCTACACCTTC
CSATLQGGGYTF
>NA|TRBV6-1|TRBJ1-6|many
TGTGCCAGCAGTGAAGCAGAGGGGGTAATCTATAATTCACCCCTCCACTTT
CASSEAEGVIYNSPLHF
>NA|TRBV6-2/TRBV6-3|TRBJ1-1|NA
TGTGCCAGCAGACCCACGAGTGGTGAAGCTTTCTTT
CASRPTSGEAFF
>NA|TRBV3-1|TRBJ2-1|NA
TGTGCCAGCAGCCCTAGACTTGTGAAATCCGATGAGCAGTTCTTC
CASSPRLVKSDEQFF
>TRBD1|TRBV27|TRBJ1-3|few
TGTGCCAGCAGCCGGGACAGCCTCTCTGGAAACACCATATATTTT
CASSRDSLSGNTIYF
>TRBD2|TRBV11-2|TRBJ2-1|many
TGTGCCAGCAGCTGGGACGGGAGGCGAGAGCAGTTCTTC
CASSWDGRREQFF
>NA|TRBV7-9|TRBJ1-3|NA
TGTGCCAGCAGCAAAGTCGTCTCTGGAAACACCATATATTTT
CASSKVVSGNTIYF
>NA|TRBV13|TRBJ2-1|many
TGTGCCAGCAGCCCACAGGGAAGGGATGAGCAGTTCTTC
CASSPQGRDEQFF
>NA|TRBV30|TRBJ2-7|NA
TGTGCCTGGCATGAGGTCCCCTCCTACGAGCAGTACTTC
CAWHEVPSYEQYF
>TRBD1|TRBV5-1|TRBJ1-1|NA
TGTGCCAGCAGCCCGGACAGGGGGACAGAACGGAACACTGAAGCTTTCTTT
CASSPDRGTERNTEAFF
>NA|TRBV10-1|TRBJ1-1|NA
TGCGCCAGCACCCGGGCACTGAACACTGAAGCTTTCTTT
CASTRALNTEAFF
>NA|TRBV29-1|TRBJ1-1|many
TGCAGCGTAGAGCCCCGGGACACGCGAACCGAAGCTTTCTTT
CSVEPRDTRTEAFF
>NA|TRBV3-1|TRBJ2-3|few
TGTGCCAGCAGCCAAAGGCGGGCCTGGTTGAGGGATACGCAGTATTTT
CASSQRRAWLRDTQYF
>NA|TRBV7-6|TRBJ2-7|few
TGTGCCAGCAGCTCAGGGATGTACGAGCAGTACTTC
CASSSGMYEQYF
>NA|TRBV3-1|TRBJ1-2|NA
TGTGCCAGCAGGAACAGGGCCCTCGGCTACACCTTC
CASRNRALGYTF
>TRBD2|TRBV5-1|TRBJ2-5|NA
TGCGCCAGCAGTTCCAGGGGGAGCGGGGGGGCCCGGGAGACCCAGTACTTC
CASSSRGSGGARETQYF
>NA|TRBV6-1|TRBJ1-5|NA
TGTGCCAGCAGTGAAGGCGGGTCAGGGGTTTGGCCCCAGCATTTT
CASSEGGSGVWPQHF
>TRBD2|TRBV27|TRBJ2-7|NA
TGTGCCAGCGGAAGCCTAGCGGGAGGGGCCTACGAGCAGTACTTC
CASGSLAGGAYEQYF
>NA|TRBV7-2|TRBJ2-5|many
TGTGCCAGCAGCTTAGTGGGCAGACAAGAGACCCAGTACTTC
CASSLVGRQETQYF
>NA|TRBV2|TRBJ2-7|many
TGTGCCAGCAGTGCGGTATGGGAGCAGTACTTC
CASSAVWEQYF
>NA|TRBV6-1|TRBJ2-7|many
TGTGCCAGCCAGGTAGGGCCCGGGTTCTCTGGGGAGCAGTACTTC
CASQVGPGFSGEQYF
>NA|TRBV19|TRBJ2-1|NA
TGTGCCAGTAATCAGGGGGGGCGCATCCATGAGCAGTTCTTC
CASNQGGRIHEQFF
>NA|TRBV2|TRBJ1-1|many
TGTGCCAGCAGTTCAGACACGAACACTGAAGCTTTCTTT
CASSSDTNTEAFF
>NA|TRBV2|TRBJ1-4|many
TGTGCCAGCAGCGAAGGGCAGGGAGTGGTCCGTGAAAAACTGTTTTTT
CASSEGQGVVREKLFF
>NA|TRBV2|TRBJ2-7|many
TGTGCCAGCAGTGAAGACAGGGGGGGGTACGAGCAGTACTTC
CASSEDRGGYEQYF
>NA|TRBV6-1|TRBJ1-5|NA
TGTGCCAGCACCCCGCTCCAGGGGAATCAGCCCCAGCATTTT
CASTPLQGNQPQHF
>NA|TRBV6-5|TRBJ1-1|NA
TGTGCCAGCAGTTACTCGGTCGGGGTGGGAGGCACTGAAGCTTTCTTT
CASSYSVGVGGTEAFF
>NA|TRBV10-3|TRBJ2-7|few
TGTGCCTCGGGACTGTCCTCCTACGAGCAGTACTTC
CASGLSSYEQYF
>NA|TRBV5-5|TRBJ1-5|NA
TGTGCCAGCAGCTTGGCCCCTTATAGCAATCAGCCCCAGCATTTT
CASSLAPYSNQPQHF